This T cell receptor (beta chain) emerged from a study of long-term antiretroviral therapy in people with HIV. Germline CDR1 and CDR2: SGDLS and YYNGEE. V lost 0 bases to trimming and J lost 5 bases, with 14 bases between them. The CDR3 is 15 residues long. Study outcomes and limitations: Clonotypes expanded prior to ART showed repertoire dominance at all sampled time points. Therapy changes, viral resistance and ART adherence were not documented in the available data.

Concerning this clone: Its specificity is unknown.

An immunoSEQ assay, version v3.0, was performed at survey level. Method: immunoSEQ multiplex PCR; TCRdb's copy keeps in-frame clones and lacks some. The sample shows over 25,000 clones, approximately 81% of them seen only once. In the United States, treatment was given to all participants with HIV. The clonotype comes from a man aged 40-49 years with HIV. This chain uses TRBV9 with TRBJ1-2, with TRBD1 as a possible D gene (6 bases). The material sequenced was unsorted PBMCs, taken 3 years after starting antiretroviral therapy. The CDR3 sequence is CASSVEATGLYGYTF. The CDR3, as DNA: TGTGCCAGCAGCGTAGAAGCGACAGGTCTATATGGCTACACCTTC.